This TCR beta chain is drawn from a study of PD-1 blockade in classical Hodgkin lymphoma (TCRdb year 2020). Some background on the complete study: Nivolumab dosing was 3 mg/kg intravenously every 2 weeks, continuing until either disease progression or unacceptable toxicity. The study used CyTOF and TCR beta sequencing to define a peripheral blood immune signature of response to PD-1 blockade in classical Hodgkin lymphoma.

A remark on this clone: No antigen is known for it. Per-base quality was not reported, and no clone a single base away is much larger than it.

Broader findings and caveats from the paper: Trial patients with a complete response had baseline diversity similar to that of newly diagnosed patients, while partial responders and progressors had significantly lower diversity. Diversity was lower in patients who began nivolumab less than 1 year after ASCT, so these patients were left out of later analyses to avoid confounding by immune reconstitution. Baseline TCR diversity was reported as lower in newly diagnosed patients than in healthy donors, and lower still in relapsed/refractory patients. A significant rise by C4D1 was seen in CD4+ but not CD8+ TCR diversity (p=0.0027 vs p=0.16), with the rise being most apparent in complete responders (p=0.02). Only a single clinical trial cohort was studied, and what caused the repertoire differences, possibly disease activity or prior therapy, remained undefined.

Clipping removes 1 base from V and 2 bases from J, with 15 as the unmatched junction base count. Inclusive of the bounding cysteine and phenylalanine, the CDR3 is 21 residues long. Just CDR3 DNA is preserved here, 63 bases in frame from base 1. Per the germline V gene, SGHTA is the CDR1 and FQGTGA is the CDR2. The Qiagen DNeasy kit was used to extract genomic DNA both from unsorted PBMCs and from the negatively selected CD4+ and CD8+ fractions. TCR beta CDR3 regions were subjected to amplification by immunoSEQ multiplex PCR with primers that anneal to V and J segments. Amplification bias was minimized using a synthetic immune receptor repertoire, and residual bias was removed computationally after sequencing. Regarding the original processing steps: Repertoire diversity was quantified as the Shannon entropy index using custom Python scripts. Unsorted, CD4+ and CD8+ repertoires were analyzed separately, except for combined analyses in which CD4+ and CD8+ sequences were merged in silico. A clone was considered expanded if an increase in frequency of at least 2-fold after treatment relative to C1D1 was found, and a pseudocount of 0.5 was applied to clones undetected at baseline. Clones with 0 or 1 copy at C1D1 were defined as singleton clones, while clones with 2 or more copies were defined as non-singleton clones. Clones expanded in unsorted samples were assigned a CD4+, CD8+ or unknown annotation through matching of protein sequences in sorted samples from the same patient. Diversity changes from C1D1 to C4D1 were tested in paired samples using Wilcoxon tests. TCRdb obtained this table from immuneACCESS and retained in-frame rearrangements with V and J assigned. These tables miss some clones; where compared with another copy, unresolved V genes account for less than half of the shortfall, and the remainder is unexplained. V, J and clone size derive from that table, while D and trimming were established from the DNA sequence. The sample includes 55,000 to 75,000 clones, with about two thirds observed a single time. About 9.1% of the sample rests with the top ten.

What this sample's time point label stands for: cycle 2 day 1 (C2D1) of nivolumab. Relapse after autologous stem cell transplantation had occurred in all trial patients, and cohorts A, B and C were distinguished by prior brentuximab vedotin exposure. The trial cohort was composed of under 70 patients with relapsed/refractory classical Hodgkin lymphoma, for whom complete response, partial response or progressive disease was recorded as best overall response. Trial patients were treated with single-agent nivolumab in the multi-cohort phase II CheckMate 205 trial. An independent review committee assessed best overall response by applying the 2007 International Working Group response criteria. Trial PBMCs were collected just before the start of nivolumab (C1D1) and during therapy at cycle 2 day 1 and cycle 4 day 1. Peripheral blood was collected in 8 mL Vacutainer Cell Preparation Tubes, from which PBMCs were isolated by centrifugation and then cryopreserved.

The sequences come from peripheral blood mononuclear cells (PBMCs), collected before the second cycle of nivolumab. The rearrangement joined TRBV7-3 to TRBJ2-6, with 9 middle bases fitting TRBD2. The clonotype was recovered from a human donor with classical Hodgkin lymphoma. This receptor has the CDR3 CASSLKPVGAGGPPGANVLTF. The DNA sequence is TGTGCCAGCAGCTTAAAACCGGTAGGGGCGGGAGGGCCTCCTGGGGCCAACGTCCTGACTTTC.